This T cell receptor beta chain was obtained from a study of T cell responses to AZD1222 COVID-19 vaccine. Whole-study results and caveats: Vaccine-associated CD4 TCRs spanned spike, dominant at 160-218 and 743-854. It was only after the peak T cell response that any repertoires were sampled. Nearly half of unique spike-specific TCRs reportedly avoided B.1.351 and B.1.1.7 mutated regions.

Data came from immunoSEQ multiplex PCR; TCRdb stores just in-frame clones and leaves some out. This table has around 140,000 clones, over 85% appearing once. In the case of this clone: Antigen specificity is unknown.

The clonotype comes from an adult in good health. Sample: peripheral blood, taken on day 0 of AZD1222 vaccination.

This CDR3 is CATSDSLAGARETQYF. The CDR3 DNA is TGTGCCACCAGTGATTCCCTAGCGGGAGCTCGAGAGACCCAGTACTTC. The genes are TRBV24-1 and TRBJ2-5; 10 positions match TRBD2. CDR1 is KGHDR, CDR2 SFDVKD, per germline. V shed 2 bases and J 4 bases; nucleotides not matched to a gene: 6. This CDR3 comprises 16 residues.